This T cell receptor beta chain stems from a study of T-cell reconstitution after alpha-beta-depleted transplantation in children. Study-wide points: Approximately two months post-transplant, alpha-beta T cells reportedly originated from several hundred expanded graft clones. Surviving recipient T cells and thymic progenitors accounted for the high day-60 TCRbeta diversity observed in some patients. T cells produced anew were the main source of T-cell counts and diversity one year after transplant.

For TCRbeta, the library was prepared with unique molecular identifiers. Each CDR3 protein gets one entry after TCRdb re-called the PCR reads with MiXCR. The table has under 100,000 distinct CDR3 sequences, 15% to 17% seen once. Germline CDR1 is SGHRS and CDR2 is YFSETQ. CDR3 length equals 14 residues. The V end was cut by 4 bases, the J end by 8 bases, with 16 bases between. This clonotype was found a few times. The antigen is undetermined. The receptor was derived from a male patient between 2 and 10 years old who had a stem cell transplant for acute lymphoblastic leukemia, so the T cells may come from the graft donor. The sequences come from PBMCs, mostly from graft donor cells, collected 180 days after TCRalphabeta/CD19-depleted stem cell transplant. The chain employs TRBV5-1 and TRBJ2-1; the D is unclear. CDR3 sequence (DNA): TGCGCCAGCAGCCGCAATCCCCGTGGAGATGAGCAGTTCTTC. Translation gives CASSRNPRGDEQFF.